These T cell receptor beta chains were read from a single sample in a study of regulatory T cells in long-lasting Graves disease. TCRdb re-called the multiplex PCR reads through MiXCR, storing one row per CDR3 protein. Of fewer than 400,000 distinct CDR3 sequences detected, 15% to 20% appear once; the ten largest clones hold roughly 29%. The starting material was peripheral blood mononuclear cells (PBMCs), obtained when the disease was refractory, from a patient treated with antithyroid drugs. These receptor sequences come from a female donor with Graves disease. Each CDR3 is given with its conserved first and last residue. D genes are given only for firm matches. Rows may omit the clone size; those that give it use once, few, many or a size class.

TRBV7-2,-,TRBJ1-3,once,CASSFRESYAGNTIYF,TGTGCCAGCAGCTTCCGGGAGTCTTATGCTGGAAACACCATATATTTT
TRBV11-2,TRBD2,TRBJ2-2,-,CASSSVSGRAAGELFF,TGTGCCAGCAGCTCGGTTAGCGGGAGGGCCGCCGGGGAGCTGTTTTTT
TRBV2,-,TRBJ2-3,once,CASSGAPNTDTQYF,TGTGCCAGCAGTGGGGCACCAAACACAGATACGCAGTATTTT
TRBV20-1,-,TRBJ1-1,-,CSASGTYLTEAFF,TGCAGTGCTAGTGGGACATACCTCACTGAAGCTTTCTTT
TRBV20-1,TRBD1,TRBJ1-2,few,CSARAPGGTNDGYTF,TGCAGTGCTAGAGCCCCAGGGGGGACTAACGATGGCTACACCTTC
TRBV28,-,TRBJ1-3,-,CASSLNYGNTIYF,TGTGCCAGCAGCCTCAACTATGGAAACACCATATATTTT
TRBV12-5,-,TRBJ2-5,-,CASGLGQSNQETQYF,TGTGCTAGTGGTTTGGGACAGTCTAACCAAGAGACCCAGTACTTC
TRBV18,-,TRBJ1-2,many,CASSPPWTSWGYTF,TGTGCCAGCTCACCTCCCTGGACGTCCTGGGGCTACACCTTC
TRBV6-1,TRBD2,TRBJ2-7,many,CASSARSTSGEPEQYF,TGTGCCAGCAGTGCCCGCTCGACTAGCGGGGAACCGGAGCAGTACTTC
TRBV7-2,TRBD1,TRBJ1-5,many,CASSLGVRQGGNQPQHF,TGTGCCAGCAGCTTAGGGGTGCGACAGGGGGGCAATCAGCCCCAGCATTTT
TRBV6-2/TRBV6-3,-,TRBJ2-5,-,CASSLSPGGETQYF,TGTGCCAGCAGTTTATCGCCAGGTGGGGAGACCCAGTACTTC
TRBV7-9,TRBD2,TRBJ2-5,many,CASSSQPGLAEQETQYF,TGTGCCAGCAGCTCACAACCGGGACTAGCGGAACAAGAGACCCAGTACTTC
TRBV7-9,TRBD2,TRBJ2-1,-,CASSLALAGGDEQFF,TGTGCCAGCAGCTTAGCGTTGGCGGGGGGCGATGAGCAGTTCTTC
TRBV19,-,TRBJ1-2,once,CASSIAARSNYGYTF,TGTGCCAGTAGTATAGCGGCCAGATCCAACTATGGCTACACCTTC
TRBV7-8,-,TRBJ1-6,few,CASSLDRWTRTNNSPLHF,TGTGCCAGCAGCTTAGATCGGTGGACAAGAACCAATAATTCACCCCTCCACTTT
TRBV12-3/TRBV12-4,TRBD1,TRBJ2-7,many,CASSTTGAIIYEQYF,TGTGCCAGCAGCACTACAGGGGCCATTATTTACGAGCAGTACTTC
TRBV11-3,-,TRBJ2-1,-,CASTANSYNEQFF,TGTGCCAGCACTGCCAACTCCTACAATGAGCAGTTCTTC
TRBV12-3/TRBV12-4,TRBD2,TRBJ2-5,few,CASSQTSGGGETQYF,TGTGCCAGCAGCCAGACTAGCGGGGGGGGAGAGACCCAGTACTTC
TRBV5-1,-,TRBJ2-5,-,CASRTAGARGETQYF,TGCGCCAGCCGTACGGCGGGGGCCCGAGGGGAGACCCAGTACTTC
TRBV7-2,-,TRBJ2-7,few,CASSPRTEVYEEQYF,TGTGCCAGCAGCCCCAGGACAGAGGTCTACGAGGAGCAGTACTTC
TRBV28,TRBD1,TRBJ1-5,-,CASSLFRGGQPQHF,TGTGCCAGCAGTTTATTCAGGGGGGGTCAGCCCCAGCATTTT
TRBV11-2,-,TRBJ1-2,many,CASSLSSLAGGYGYTF,TGTGCCAGCAGCTTATCTAGTCTGGCAGGAGGCTATGGCTACACCTTC
TRBV6-1,TRBD2,TRBJ2-7,-,CASAGTNPYEQYF,TGTGCCAGCGCCGGGACTAACCCATACGAGCAGTACTTC
TRBV11-2,-,TRBJ1-6,many,CASSLRLGNSPLHF,TGTGCCAGCAGCTTACGTCTTGGTAATTCACCCCTCCACTTT